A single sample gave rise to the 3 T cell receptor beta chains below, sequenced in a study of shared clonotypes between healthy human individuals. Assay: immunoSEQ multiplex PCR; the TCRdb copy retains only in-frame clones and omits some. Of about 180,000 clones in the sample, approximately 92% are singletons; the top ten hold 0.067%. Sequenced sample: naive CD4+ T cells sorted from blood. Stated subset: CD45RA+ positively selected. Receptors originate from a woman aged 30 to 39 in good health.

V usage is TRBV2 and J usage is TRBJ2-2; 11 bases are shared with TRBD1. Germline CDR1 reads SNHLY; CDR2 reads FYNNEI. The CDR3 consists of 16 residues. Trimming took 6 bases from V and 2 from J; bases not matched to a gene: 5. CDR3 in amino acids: CASSGTGGFNTGELFF. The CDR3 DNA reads TGTGCCAGCAGCGGGACAGGGGGTTTTAACACCGGGGAGCTGTTTTTT.

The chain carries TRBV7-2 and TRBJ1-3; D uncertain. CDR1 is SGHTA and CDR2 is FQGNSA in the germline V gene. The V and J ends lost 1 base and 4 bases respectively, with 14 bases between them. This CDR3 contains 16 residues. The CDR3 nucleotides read TGTGCCAGCAGCTTAGTTGGCCTTCTGGTGGGAAACACCATATATTTT. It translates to CASSLVGLLVGNTIYF.

The CDR3 DNA reads as TGCGCCAGCAGCCAAGTGGGGACGGCTAAGCGATACACCTTC. Translation: CASSQVGTAKRYTF. The J gene is TRBJ1-2, the V gene TRBV4-1; perhaps TRBD1 as D (5 bases). With 1 base removed from V and 11 bases from J, the gap between germline ends came to 17 bases. The CDR3 covers 14 residues. Per germline, CDR1 MGHRA and CDR2 YSYEKL.